A single sample is the source of the 2 T cell receptor beta chains below, sequenced in a study of T cell responses to AZD1222 COVID-19 vaccine. The table came from immunoSEQ multiplex PCR; TCRdb's copy has only in-frame clones and leaves some out. Of 66,000 or so clones in the sample, roughly 87% were seen once. The source material was peripheral blood, sampled on day 0 of AZD1222 vaccination. All receptors come from an adult in good health.

The gene calls are TRBV29-1 and TRBJ1-1, with D possibly TRBD1 on 6 matching bases. The CDR3 sequence is 14 residues long. Germline-derived CDR1 and CDR2 are SQVTM and ANQGSEA. The germline V and J ends were trimmed by 5 bases and 1 base, with 14 bases remaining between them. The DNA for the CDR3 is TGCAGCGTTCGCGATGACAGGAGGAACACTGAAGCTTTCTTT. It yields the protein CSVRDDRRNTEAFF.

CDR3 DNA sequence: TGTGCCAGCGGACTAGCGGGAGTCCATGAGCAGTTCTTC. Protein: CASGLAGVHEQFF. The genes are TRBV3-1 (or the pseudogene TRBV3-2) and TRBJ2-1; 13 bases align to TRBD2. CDR3 length: 13 residues. Unmatched junction bases numbered 3, after V lost 8 bases and J lost 8 bases. Germline loops: CDR1 LGHDT, CDR2 YNNKEL (reference sequence).